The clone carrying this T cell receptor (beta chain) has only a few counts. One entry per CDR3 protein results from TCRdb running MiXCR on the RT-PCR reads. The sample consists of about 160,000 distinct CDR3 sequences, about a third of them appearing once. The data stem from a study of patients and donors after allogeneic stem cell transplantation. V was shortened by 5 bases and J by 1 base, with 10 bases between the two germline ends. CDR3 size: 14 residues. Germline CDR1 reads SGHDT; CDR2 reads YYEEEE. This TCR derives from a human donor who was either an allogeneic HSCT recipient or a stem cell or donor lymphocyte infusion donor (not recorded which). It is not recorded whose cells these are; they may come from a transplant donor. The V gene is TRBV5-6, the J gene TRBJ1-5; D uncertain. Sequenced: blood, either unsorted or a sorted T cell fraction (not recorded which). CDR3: CASRSGSSNQPQHF. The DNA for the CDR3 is TGTGCCAGCAGGTCTGGCAGCAGCAATCAGCCCCAGCATTTT.